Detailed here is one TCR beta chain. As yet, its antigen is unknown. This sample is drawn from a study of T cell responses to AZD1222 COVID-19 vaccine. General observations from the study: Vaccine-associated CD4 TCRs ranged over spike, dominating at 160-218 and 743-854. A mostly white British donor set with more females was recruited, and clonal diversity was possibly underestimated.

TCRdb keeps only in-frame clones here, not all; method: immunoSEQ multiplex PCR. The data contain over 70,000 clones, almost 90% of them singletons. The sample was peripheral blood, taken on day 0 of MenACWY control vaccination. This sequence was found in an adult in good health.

CDR3 sequence reads: CASRPQGQGSFYEQYF. Written as DNA, the CDR3 is TGTGCCAGTAGACCCCAGGGACAGGGCTCCTTCTACGAGCAGTACTTC. The J gene is TRBJ2-7, the V gene TRBV19; 9 bases map to TRBD1. Germline CDR1 is LNHDA and CDR2 is SQIVND (reference sequence). The CDR3 covers 16 residues. Unmatched junction bases numbered 12, after V lost 6 bases and J lost 3 bases.